This T cell receptor beta chain originates from a study of esophageal squamous cell carcinoma under preoperative chemotherapy (dated 2018 in TCRdb). Regarding the study in general: Both tumor-infiltrating lymphocytes and peripheral blood T cells had their TCR repertoires profiled in the study. Repertoires from samples collected before paclitaxel-nedaplatin therapy were compared with repertoires from samples collected after the therapy. In patients with esophageal squamous cell carcinoma, the study looked at what paclitaxel-nedaplatin chemotherapy did to T-cell receptor repertoires. A few patients with primary esophageal squamous cell carcinoma made up the cohort.

In this sample, this clonotype turned up once. Its cognate antigen has yet to be identified. No base qualities exist here, and no much larger clone lies one base off it. On its own, one read is weak support. The time point label here, explained by the study, means: before preoperative PTX-NDP chemotherapy. Paclitaxel-nedaplatin was administered to patients as preoperative chemotherapy before surgery. Libraries were prepared through PCR. Sequencing was carried out with a HiSeq X Ten. TCR repertoires were characterized by high-throughput sequencing. TCRdb trimmed the raw reads at Q25, called clones with MiXCR and kept productive beta chains. Rows merge per CDR3 protein into single entries with the most common DNA and genes. This sample gives roughly 15,000 distinct CDR3 sequences in total; 60% of them show up just once. The top ten clones comprise around half of the sample. What the work shows at the level of the full study, not this receptor alone: Post-treatment tumor-infiltrating lymphocytes appeared partly derived from peripheral T cells migrating into the tumor, not solely from local clonal changes. A significant increase in TCR diversity was observed in peripheral T cells after chemotherapy, whereas no such increase was observed in tumor-infiltrating lymphocytes. Paclitaxel-nedaplatin therapy induced immediate and substantial clonotype frequency changes, with contraction more likely among abundant clones than amplification. Only four or five patients with esophageal squamous cell carcinoma were analyzed, making for a small cohort.

Ends trimmed: V by 5 bases, J by 0 bases; bases unmatched to a gene: 3. There are 15 amino acids in the CDR3, from cysteine to phenylalanine inclusive. Only the CDR3 DNA is retained, 45 bases long and in frame from the first base. Recombination linked TRBV12-3 or TRBV12-4 to TRBJ2-2; a stretch of 7 junction bases matches TRBD2. The sample was taken from a patient given preoperative chemotherapy. The clonotype was recovered from a human donor with esophageal squamous cell carcinoma. The donor label of this sample is uncertain. The DNA sequence is as follows: TGTGCCAGCAGTATGCTAGCGGCGAACACCGGGGAGCTGTTTTTT. It specifies CASSMLAANTGELFF.